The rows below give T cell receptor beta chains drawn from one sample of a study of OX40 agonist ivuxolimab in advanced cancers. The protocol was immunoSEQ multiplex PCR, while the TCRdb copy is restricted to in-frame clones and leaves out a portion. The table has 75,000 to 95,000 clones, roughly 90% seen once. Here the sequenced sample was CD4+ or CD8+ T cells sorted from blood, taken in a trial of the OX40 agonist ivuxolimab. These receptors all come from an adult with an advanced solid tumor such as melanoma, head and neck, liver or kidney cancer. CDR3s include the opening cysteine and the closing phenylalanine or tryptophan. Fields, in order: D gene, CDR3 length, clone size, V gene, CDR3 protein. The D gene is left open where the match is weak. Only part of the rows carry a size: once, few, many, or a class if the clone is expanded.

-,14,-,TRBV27,CASTPTGVPDTQYF
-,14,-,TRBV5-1,CASSLVAGNQPQHF
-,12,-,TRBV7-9,CASGGPPAEQYF
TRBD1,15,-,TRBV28,CARWVRGESNQPQHF
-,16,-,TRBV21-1,CASSMGATGHDYGYTF
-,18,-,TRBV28,CASSLWELGQGGNQPQHF
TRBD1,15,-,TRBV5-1,CASSEGTGGNTEAFF
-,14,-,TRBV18,CASSPSQGTYEQYF
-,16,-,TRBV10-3,CAISESFDSFTDTQYF
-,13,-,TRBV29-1,CSARQGGSYEQYF
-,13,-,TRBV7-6,CASSPNPGTEAFF
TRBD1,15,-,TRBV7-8,CASSYRDRGNTEAFF
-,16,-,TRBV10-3,CAISESRVGGGTEAFF
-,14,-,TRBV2,CASSLWAERNEQFF
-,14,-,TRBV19,CASRDSVNYNEQFF
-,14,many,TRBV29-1,CSVEGTGSSYEQYF
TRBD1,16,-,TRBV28,CASSSLSTTGPHEQYF
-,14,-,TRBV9,CASSVDSFTDTQYF
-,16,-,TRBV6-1,CASSDGRMLAGEKLFF
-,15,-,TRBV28,CASVQGGDSNQPQHF
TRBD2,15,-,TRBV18,CASSPRLAGTYEQYF
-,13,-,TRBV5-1,CASSLGQYYEQYF